Shown below are 30 T cell receptor beta chains from a single sample sequenced in a study of T-cell memory formation after mild COVID-19. One entry per CDR3 protein results from TCRdb running MiXCR on the 5' RACE reads. The sample records some 490,000 distinct CDR3 sequences, around a sixth being singletons. Sequencing was carried out using PBMCs or a T cell subset sorted from them (not recorded which). The receptor source for this set is an adult woman who had mild COVID-19 (a few samples of this study predate the infection). Cell type and time point are not known.

The rearrangement links TRBV29-1 to TRBJ1-3; D is undetermined. The V end lost 6 bases, the J end lost 0 bases, and 12 bases lay between the germline ends. This CDR3 is built from 14 residues. The germline V gene encodes CDR1 SQVTM and CDR2 ANQGSEA. The CDR3 nucleotides read TGCAGCGTCCGCGACGGCCTCTCTGGAAACACCATATATTTT. This translates into CSVRDGLSGNTIYF.

Only a few counts were recorded for this clonotype. The chain is built from TRBV5-1 and TRBJ2-3; 8 bases are a match to TRBD1. CDR1 is SGHRS and CDR2 is YFSETQ in the germline V gene. The CDR3 length is 16 residues. V was clipped by 4 bases and J by 5 bases; unmatched bases: 12. CDR3 DNA: TGCGCCAGCAGCCCCCGGATAGACAGGGGTGTAGATACGCAGTATTTT. It encodes CASSPRIDRGVDTQYF.

As to this clonotype: This could be a read error, since a much larger clone is one nucleotide away. The rearrangement links TRBV5-1 to TRBJ2-3, with 7 bases matching TRBD1. This CDR3 spans 14 amino acids. Germline V gene lookup returns CDR1 SGHRS and CDR2 YFSETQ. The trim removed 4 bases at V and 2 bases at J, leaving 4 bases unmatched. CDR3 coding DNA: TGCGCCAGCAGCATGGGACAGACCACAGATACGCAGTATTTT. Its translation is CASSMGQTTDTQYF.

The chain employs TRBV18 and TRBJ2-5; D possibly corresponds to TRBD2 (5 bases). This CDR3 spans 16 amino acids. CDR1 is KGHSH and CDR2 is LQKENI in the germline V gene. V lost 1 base and J 5 bases, leaving 17 bases between the germline ends. In DNA, the CDR3 is TGTGCCAGCTCACCACTCGGCGCGGGCCCTCTGGAGACCCAGTACTTC. It codes for CASSPLGAGPLETQYF.

This clonotype was observed a handful of times. The genes are TRBV5-1 and TRBJ1-1, with TRBD1 matching 8 bases. Germline V lookup: CDR1 SGHRS, CDR2 YFSETQ. The CDR3 has 15 residues. With 3 bases clipped from V and 6 bases from J, the junction kept 10 bases outside the gene matches. CDR3 in DNA: TGCGCCAGCAGCTCCGTCAGGGGGCGAGACGCTGAAGCTTTCTTT. Amino acid sequence: CASSSVRGRDAEAFF.

This clonotype was counted many times. The chain recombines TRBV5-5 with TRBJ2-3; possible D gene TRBD1, 6 bases. Germline CDR1 is SGHKS and CDR2 is YYEKEE (reference sequence). The CDR3 loop spans 14 amino acids. Trimming stripped 5 bases from V and 2 bases from J, with 12 bases between. The CDR3 here is CASRNWDNTDTQYF. The CDR3 DNA reads TGTGCCAGCAGGAATTGGGACAACACAGATACGCAGTATTTT.

Many counts were recorded for this clonotype. The gene calls are TRBV7-6 and TRBJ2-1; no reliable D call. The CDR3 extends over 13 amino acids. Germline V gene data show CDR1 as SGHVS and CDR2 as FNYEAQ. Deletions cut 4 bases from V and 4 bases from J, with 8 bases between. DNA of the CDR3: TGTGCCAGCAGCTCATCCCTATACAATGAGCAGTTCTTC. Amino acid sequence: CASSSSLYNEQFF.

This clonotype was found a few times. The J gene is TRBJ2-1, the V gene TRBV20-1, with D possibly being TRBD2 (6 bases). This CDR3 is 13 amino acids long. V lost 7 bases and J 7 bases, leaving 17 bases between the germline ends. Germline V gene lookup returns CDR1 DFQATT and CDR2 SNEGSKA (reference sequence). CDR3 in amino acids: CSVTRLVMNEQFF. In nucleotides, the CDR3 is TGCAGTGTCACCCGACTAGTAATGAATGAGCAGTTCTTC.

The chain is built from TRBV7-2 and TRBJ1-2, with D possibly matching TRBD1 (5 bases). The CDR3 totals 16 residues. From germline, CDR1 is SGHTA and CDR2 FQGNSA. Trimming stripped 0 bases from V and 4 bases from J, with 15 bases between. The CDR3 region is CASSLAPEGLSYGYTF. The CDR3 DNA sequence: TGTGCCAGCAGCTTAGCGCCTGAGGGGCTGTCCTATGGCTACACCTTC.

This clonotype was recorded a few times. This sequence joins TRBV11-2 and TRBJ2-1, with TRBD2 matching over 16 bases. Germline V gene sequence: CDR1 SGHAT, CDR2 FQNNGV. V lost 2 bases, J lost 9 bases, and 7 bases stayed unmatched. The CDR3 runs to 17 residues. CDR3 amino acids: CASSLPGLAGGIGEQFF. The CDR3 region has the DNA TGTGCCAGCAGCTTACCGGGACTAGCGGGAGGGATCGGTGAGCAGTTCTTC.

This clonotype has just a few counts. The chain links TRBV11-2 to TRBJ2-7; 7 bases are a match to TRBD2. Germline V lookup: CDR1 SGHAT, CDR2 FQNNGV. This CDR3 comprises 15 residues. V gave up 2 bases and J gave up 3 bases; unmatched junction bases: 7. CDR3 DNA sequence: TGTGCCAGCAGCTTACCCCAGGGAGGGAACTACGAGCAGTACTTC. It codes for CASSLPQGGNYEQYF.

Only a few counts were recorded for this clonotype. V and J are TRBV4-1 and TRBJ2-7; TRBD2 aligns across 9 bases. CDR1 is MGHRA, CDR2 YSYEKL, per germline. Trimming took 4 bases from V and 9 from J; bases not matched to a gene: 13. The CDR3 has 15 residues. Written as DNA, the CDR3 is TGCGCCAGCAGCCCACCTTTGAGGACTAGCGACATGCAGTACTTC. Amino acid sequence: CASSPPLRTSDMQYF.

This clonotype showed up just a few times. V is TRBV12-3 or TRBV12-4 and J is TRBJ2-7; weak D call: TRBD2 (7 bases). CDR3 length equals 12 residues. V was pared by 7 bases and J by 6 bases, with 13 bases between. CDR3 residues: CASNGGAGEQYF. The CDR3 nucleotides are TGTGCCAGCAATGGGGGGGCTGGCGAGCAGTACTTC.

This clonotype has only a few counts. The chain couples TRBV15 to TRBJ2-2; D is unclear. Looked up from germline, CDR1 is LNHNV and CDR2 is YYDKDF (reference sequence). V lost 0 bases and J 4 bases, leaving 6 bases between the germline ends. The CDR3 runs to 14 residues. CDR3 sequence: CATSRDWSTGELFF. DNA of the CDR3: TGTGCCACCAGCAGAGATTGGTCCACCGGGGAGCTGTTTTTT.

This chain connects TRBV5-1 to TRBJ2-7; 11 bases fit TRBD2. The CDR3 contains 17 residues. The V segment lost 3 bases and the J segment 4 bases; nucleotides outside the gene matches: 12. Germline CDR1 SGHRS, CDR2 YFSETQ. CDR3 DNA: TGCGCCAGCAGCTGGGGGAGGACTAGCGGGCCTCATTACGAGCAGTACTTC. Its protein is CASSWGRTSGPHYEQYF.

The rearrangement links TRBV12-3 or TRBV12-4 to TRBJ2-3; D gene unclear. CDR3 length: 17 residues. Trimming removed 2 bases from V and 1 base from J, with 16 bases in between. The CDR3 here is CASSLQPSIPGTDTQYF. DNA of the CDR3: TGTGCCAGCAGTTTACAACCGAGTATACCGGGCACAGATACGCAGTATTTT.

The table lists this clonotype with a few counts. The chain employs TRBV4-2 and TRBJ2-1; no definite D call. The CDR3 spans 16 residues. Trimming shortened V by 1 base and J by 0 bases, and 10 bases separated the two germline ends. In germline, CDR1 is LGHNA, CDR2 YNFKEQ. CDR3 nucleotide sequence: TGTGCCAGCAGCCAAGCCCCCAGGTACTCCTACAATGAGCAGTTCTTC. Its protein is CASSQAPRYSYNEQFF.

This clonotype was counted between two and nine times. The CDR3 nucleotides are TGTGCCAGCAGCCAAGATCCCTTTTTGACCGGGAGAGTGGAGACCCAGTACTTC. Translation: CASSQDPFLTGRVETQYF. The rearrangement joins TRBV3-1 to TRBJ2-5; D may be TRBD2 (6 bases). The CDR3 is made up of 18 amino acids. V lost 0 bases and J lost 5, with 22 bases in between. CDR1 LGHDT and CDR2 YNNKEL come from the germline V gene (reference sequence).

The chain joins TRBV12-3 or TRBV12-4 to TRBJ1-1, with D perhaps matching TRBD1 (5 bases). The CDR3 sequence is 11 residues long. The V end was cut by 5 bases, the J end by 10 bases, with 11 bases between. Here the CDR3 reads CASSVDRGAFF. The CDR3 DNA follows: TGTGCCAGCAGTGTCGACAGAGGAGCTTTCTTT.

The chain combines TRBV2 with TRBJ2-7; perhaps TRBD1 as D (5 bases). V was clipped by 2 bases and J by 0 bases, with 8 bases between them. This CDR3 contains 14 residues. In germline, CDR1 is SNHLY, CDR2 FYNNEI. The CDR3 loop reads CASSERGYSYEQYF. DNA of the CDR3: TGTGCCAGCAGTGAAAGGGGCTACTCCTACGAGCAGTACTTC.

This clonotype was counted only a few times. V usage is TRBV5-1 and J usage is TRBJ1-1; 8 bases are a match to TRBD1. Germline V gene sequence: CDR1 SGHRS, CDR2 YFSETQ. V shed 4 bases, J shed 7 bases, and the junction held 6 bases outside the gene matches. The CDR3 is 13 amino acids. In DNA, the CDR3 is TGCGCCAGCAGCCTCACAGGGGGAAGTGAAGCTTTCTTT. Translating it yields CASSLTGGSEAFF. The full variable domain, in which reference TRBV5-1 and TRBJ1-1 provide the parts outside the CDR3, is KAGVTQTPRYLIKTRGQQVTLSCSPISGHRSVSWYQQTPGQGLQFLFEYFSETQRNKGNFPGRFSGRQFSNSRSEMNVSTLELGDSALYLCASSLTGGSEAFFGQGTRLTVV.

In its sample, this clonotype was seen many times. The CDR3 loop reads CASSVRGNQPQHF. The CDR3 region has the DNA TGTGCCAGCAGCGTCCGGGGCAATCAGCCCCAGCATTTT. The V call is TRBV7-2, the J call TRBJ1-5; D uncertain. Germline CDR1 is SGHTA and CDR2 is FQGNSA. With 5 bases removed from V and 2 bases from J, the gap between germline ends came to 7 bases. This CDR3 comprises 13 residues.

Here the CDR3 DNA reads TGCGCCAGCAGCCTCGACAGTCGCGGCAATCAGCCCCAGCATTTT. This encodes CASSLDSRGNQPQHF. J is TRBJ1-5 and V is TRBV5-1, with a possible D match to TRBD1 (5 bases). Trimming pared 4 bases from V and 2 bases from J, leaving 13 bases between. Germline V gene lookup returns CDR1 SGHRS and CDR2 YFSETQ. The CDR3 runs 15 residues.

The chain uses TRBV7-2 and TRBJ1-2, with D perhaps matching TRBD1 (5 bases). CDR1 SGHTA and CDR2 FQGNSA come from the germline V gene. The CDR3 spans 13 residues. V dropped 5 bases and J dropped 4 bases, with 11 bases sitting between them. The CDR3 is CASSAGGGYGYTF. CDR3 DNA sequence: TGTGCCAGCAGCGCCGGGGGGGGCTATGGCTACACCTTC.

This clonotype came up many times. This rearrangement joins TRBV7-2 to TRBJ1-5; TRBD1 aligns across 8 bases. The CDR3 has 13 amino acids. The J segment lost 7 bases and the V segment lost 4 bases, leaving 3 bases of the junction unmatched. The germline gives CDR1 SGHTA, CDR2 FQGNSA. CDR3 loop: CASSYRGNQPQHF. CDR3 DNA: TGTGCCAGCAGCTACAGGGGGAACCAGCCCCAGCATTTT.

This clonotype appeared many times. The junction departs from the called germline gene at one end, perhaps through a read error. The chain is built from TRBV5-1 and TRBJ2-5; TRBD1 is a possible D gene (9 bases). Germline CDR1 SGHRS, CDR2 YFSETQ. The CDR3 totals 14 residues. CDR3 loop: CASSLAGQGETQYF. CDR3 in DNA: TGTGCCAGCAGCTTAGCGGGACAGGGAGAGACCCAGTACTTC.

The chain has TRBV19 and TRBJ2-2, with a possible D match to TRBD2 (6 bases). The CDR3 totals 18 residues. The V end lost 6 bases, the J end lost 0 bases, and 20 bases lay between the germline ends. Per germline, CDR1 LNHDA and CDR2 SQIVND (reference sequence). The CDR3: CASSPRVPGGPNTGELFF. The CDR3 DNA is TGTGCCAGTAGCCCCAGGGTCCCCGGGGGACCGAACACCGGGGAGCTGTTTTTT.

This chain links TRBV2 with TRBJ2-2, with D perhaps TRBD1 or TRBD2 (5 bases each). The CDR3 runs 14 residues. Germline V gene lookup returns CDR1 SNHLY and CDR2 FYNNEI. V was cut by 6 bases and J by 5 bases, with 13 bases left in between. The CDR3 loop is CASRDRGRTGELFF. Written as DNA, the CDR3 is TGTGCCAGCAGAGATAGGGGACGAACCGGGGAGCTGTTTTTT.

This clonotype has just a few counts. The chain carries TRBV12-3 or TRBV12-4 and TRBJ2-3; no clear D. The ends were cut back, 2 bases at V and 4 bases at J, with 4 bases in the middle. The CDR3 runs to 12 residues. The DNA for the CDR3 is TGTGCCAGCAGTTTAAGGCCAGATACGCAGTATTTT. The encoded protein is CASSLRPDTQYF.

This sequence joins TRBV20-1 and TRBJ1-5; 7 bases are a match to TRBD1. This CDR3 region has 16 residues. Germline CDR1 DFQATT, CDR2 SNEGSKA (reference sequence). Unmatched junction bases numbered 5, after V lost 0 bases and J lost 0 bases. The CDR3 loop is CSARDHRGHSNQPQHF. CDR3 in DNA: TGCAGTGCTAGAGACCACAGGGGCCATAGCAATCAGCCCCAGCATTTT.